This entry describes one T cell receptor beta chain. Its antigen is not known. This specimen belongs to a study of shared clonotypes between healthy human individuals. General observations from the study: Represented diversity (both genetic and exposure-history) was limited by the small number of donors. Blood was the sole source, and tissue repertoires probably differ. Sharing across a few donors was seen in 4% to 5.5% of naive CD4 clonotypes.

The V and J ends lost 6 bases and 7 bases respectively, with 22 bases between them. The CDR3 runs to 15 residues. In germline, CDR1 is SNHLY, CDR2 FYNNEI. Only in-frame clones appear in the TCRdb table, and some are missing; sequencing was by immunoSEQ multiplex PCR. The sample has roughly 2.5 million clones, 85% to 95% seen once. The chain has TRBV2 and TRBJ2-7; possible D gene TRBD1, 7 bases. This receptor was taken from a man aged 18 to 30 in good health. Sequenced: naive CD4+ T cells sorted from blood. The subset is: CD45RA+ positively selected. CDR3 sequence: CASRNGGTDGNEQYF. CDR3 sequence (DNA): TGTGCCAGCAGGAACGGAGGGACAGACGGGAATGAGCAGTACTTC. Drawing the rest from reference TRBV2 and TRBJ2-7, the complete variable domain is EPEVTQTPSHQVTQMGQEVILRCVPISNHLYFYWYRQILGQKVEFLVSFYNNEISEKSEIFDDQFSVERPDGSNFTLKIRSTKLEDSAMYFCASRNGGTDGNEQYFGPGTRLTVT.